One sample yielded the 24 T cell receptor beta chains listed below, sequenced in a study of T cells in Graves' hyperthyroidism and ophthalmopathy. RNA transcripts served as the template for amplifying TCR beta CDR3 regions. Researchers ran a first-round RT-PCR on the TCR CDR3 using the HTBI primer set. Each CDR3 protein is one row after TCRdb ran MiXCR on the multiplex PCR reads. Of fewer than 600,000 distinct CDR3 sequences in the sample, 14% were seen once. Specimen: blood. These receptors all come from a woman in her thirties or forties with Graves' hyperthyroidism.

At least ten counts were recorded for this clonotype. The rearrangement uses TRBV2 and TRBJ1-5, with 7 bases aligning to TRBD1. V was pared by 8 bases and J by 9 bases, with 16 bases of the junction left unmatched. The CDR3 spans 15 residues. CDR1 is SNHLY, CDR2 FYNNEI, per germline. The CDR3, as DNA: TGTGCCAGCCGCGGGAGCGTTTCTTCAGGGGGGCCCCAGCATTTT. This sequence encodes CASRGSVSSGGPQHF.

There are many counts of this clonotype. The CDR3 sequence is CASSLVLGAGADTQYF. CDR3 coding DNA: TGTGCCAGCAGCTTAGTTCTAGGGGCGGGAGCAGATACGCAGTATTTT. The chain carries TRBV11-2 and TRBJ2-3; 7 nucleotides match TRBD2. CDR1 is SGHAT, CDR2 FQNNGV, per germline. V dropped 1 base and J dropped 4; count of bases not matched to a gene: 8. This CDR3 spans 16 amino acids.

This clonotype was observed many times. The chain links TRBV15 to TRBJ2-7, with 7 bases matching TRBD2. This CDR3 is built from 18 residues. Losses at the gene ends were 0 bases for V and 3 bases for J; bases not matched to a gene: 14. Germline V gene lookup returns CDR1 LNHNV and CDR2 YYDKDF (reference sequence). The chain's CDR3 is CATSRDLGGSNGIYEQYF. The CDR3, as DNA: TGTGCCACCAGCAGAGATTTAGGCGGGAGTAATGGGATCTACGAGCAGTACTTC.

This clonotype was observed at least ten times. The chain recombines TRBV20-1 with TRBJ2-5, with a weak D call TRBD1 (5 bases). This CDR3 is built from 12 residues. V lost 1 base, J lost 10 bases, and 13 bases lay in between. The germline V gene has CDR1 DFQATT and CDR2 SNEGSKA (reference sequence). The DNA for the CDR3 is TGCAGTGCTAGAGGACGTGGGGCCGGCCAGTACTTC. It specifies CSARGRGAGQYF.

This clonotype has ten or more counts. J is TRBJ1-1 and V is TRBV11-3; 7 bases fit TRBD1. CDR3 size: 16 residues. In germline, CDR1 is SGHNT, CDR2 YENEEA. V shed 6 bases, J shed 1 base, and the junction held 11 bases outside the gene matches. Here the CDR3 reads CASSLYGQDRNTEAFF. In DNA, the CDR3 is TGTGCCAGCAGTTTATATGGACAGGATCGGAACACTGAAGCTTTCTTT.

The sample holds many counts of this clonotype. The CDR3 region is CASSLTSGTSGDTQYF. CDR3 coding DNA: TGTGCCAGCAGCTTAACGTCCGGGACTAGCGGAGATACGCAGTATTTT. The chain couples TRBV7-3 to TRBJ2-3; 11 nucleotides agree with TRBD2. The V and J ends lost 0 bases and 5 bases, in that order; junction bases with no gene match: 4. Germline V lookup: CDR1 SGHTA, CDR2 FQGTGA. This CDR3 comprises 16 residues.

CDR3: CASRFRLAGWPYEQYF. The CDR3 region has the DNA TGTGCCAGCAGATTTAGACTAGCGGGTTGGCCCTACGAGCAGTACTTC. The chain is built from TRBV2 and TRBJ2-7; 10 bases are a match to TRBD2. The trim removed 6 bases at V and 2 bases at J, leaving 10 bases unmatched. CDR3 size: 16 residues. The germline V gene encodes CDR1 SNHLY and CDR2 FYNNEI.

This clonotype was observed a few times. The gene calls are TRBV28 and TRBJ2-7, with D possibly matching TRBD1 (5 bases). Deletions cut 6 bases from V and 3 bases from J, with 12 bases between. The CDR3 contains 13 residues. Germline assignment: CDR1 MDHEN and CDR2 SYDVKM. Written as DNA, the CDR3 is TGTGCCAGCAGATCCGGACAAGACTACGAGCAGTACTTC. Translation: CASRSGQDYEQYF.

This chain uses TRBV20-1 with TRBJ1-5; D may be TRBD1 (6 bases). This CDR3 is 16 amino acids long. The ends were cut back, 3 bases at V and 0 bases at J, with 15 bases in the middle. Germline V gene sequence: CDR1 DFQATT, CDR2 SNEGSKA (reference sequence). The CDR3 region is CSASFQGGDSNQPQHF. The CDR3 DNA is TGCAGTGCTAGCTTCCAAGGGGGGGATAGCAATCAGCCCCAGCATTTT.

This clonotype was seen many times. The chain employs TRBV5-1 and TRBJ2-3, with 7 bases lining up with TRBD1. Germline CDR1 and CDR2: SGHRS and YFSETQ. V trimming: 4 bases; J trimming: 3 bases; junction bases outside the gene matches: 8. This CDR3 has 15 amino acids. CDR3 sequence reads: CASSTQGLWTDTQYF. The CDR3 coding sequence is TGCGCCAGCAGCACACAGGGGTTGTGGACAGATACGCAGTATTTT.

This clonotype turned up a few times. The V gene is TRBV3-1, the J gene TRBJ2-7; D possibly corresponds to TRBD1 (6 bases). The CDR3 length is 17 residues. Germline V gene lookup returns CDR1 LGHDT and CDR2 YNNKEL (reference sequence). The V gene lost 0 bases and the J gene lost 4 bases, with 19 bases spanning the gap. CDR3 in amino acids: CASSQDTGLRPGYEQYF. CDR3 nucleotide sequence: TGTGCCAGCAGCCAAGATACAGGGTTAAGACCCGGGTACGAGCAGTACTTC.

Many counts were recorded for this clonotype. The CDR3 region is CASTSSSGATYEQYF. In DNA, the CDR3 is TGTGCCAGCACCTCCTCTAGCGGGGCGACCTACGAGCAGTACTTC. This chain joins TRBV13 and TRBJ2-7; 9 bases line up with TRBD2. The germline V gene encodes CDR1 PRHDT and CDR2 FYEKMQ (reference sequence). CDR3 length: 15 amino acids. The junction had 9 bases not matched to a gene; V was cut back by 7 bases and J by 2 bases.

This clonotype showed up just a few times. The chain combines TRBV10-3 with TRBJ2-5; 8 bases line up with TRBD1. The junction had 5 bases not matched to a gene; V was cut back by 10 bases and J by 1 base. CDR1 ENHRY and CDR2 SYGVKD come from the germline V gene. The CDR3 is made up of 13 amino acids. The CDR3 sequence is CATRQGPQETQYF. CDR3 bases: TGTGCCACCAGACAGGGGCCCCAAGAGACCCAGTACTTC.

In its sample, this clonotype was seen a few times. A read error may be the cause here, since a much bigger clone is one base away. The chain couples TRBV27 to TRBJ1-5, with a possible D match to TRBD1 (6 bases). The assigned J gene may be wrong: the sequence end matches TRBJ2-3 better. CDR3 size: 15 residues. The V gene's germline CDR1 is MNHEY and CDR2 SMNVEV (reference sequence). The CDR3 nucleotides are TGTGCCAGCAGCCCGGCCTCAGGGGCTTTTCAGCCCCAGTATTTT. As protein: CASSPASGAFQPQYF.

V is TRBV28 and J is TRBJ2-4; 8 nucleotides agree with TRBD2. The junction had 13 bases not matched to a gene; V was cut back by 5 bases and J by 4 bases. The CDR3 is made up of 17 amino acids. Germline CDR1 reads MDHEN; CDR2 reads SYDVKM. Here the CDR3 DNA reads TGTGCCAGCAGTGGGGTAGCGGGGAACTCCTATAAAAACATTCAGTACTTC. Its protein product is CASSGVAGNSYKNIQYF.

The V and J genes are TRBV5-1 and TRBJ1-1; 9 bases are a match to TRBD1. J gave up 5 bases and V 4 bases, and 9 bases lay outside the gene matches. Germline CDR1 and CDR2: SGHRS and YFSETQ. This CDR3 contains 15 residues. The CDR3 loop is CASSQGQGVGTEAFF. The CDR3 DNA sequence: TGCGCCAGCAGCCAGGGACAGGGAGTAGGGACTGAAGCTTTCTTT. Drawing the rest from reference TRBV5-1 and TRBJ1-1, the complete variable domain is KAGVTQTPRYLIKTRGQQVTLSCSPISGHRSVSWYQQTPGQGLQFLFEYFSETQRNKGNFPGRFSGRQFSNSRSEMNVSTLELGDSALYLCASSQGQGVGTEAFFGQGTRLTVV.

A few counts support this clonotype. The chain employs TRBV9 and TRBJ2-1; D is ambiguous. The CDR3 sequence is 13 residues long. V lost 0 bases and J lost 5, with 6 bases in between. Germline assignment: CDR1 SGDLS and CDR2 YYNGEE. DNA of the CDR3: TGTGCCAGCAGCGTAGCTATGCACAATGAGCAGTTCTTC. The encoded protein is CASSVAMHNEQFF. The full variable domain, with the rest looked up from reference TRBV9 and TRBJ2-1, is DSGVTQTPKHLITATGQRVTLRCSPRSGDLSVYWYQQSLDQGLQFLIQYYNGEERAKGNILERFSAQQFPDLHSELNLSSLELGDSALYFCASSVAMHNEQFFGPGTRLTVL.

This clonotype was observed at least ten times. The V call is TRBV24-1, the J call TRBJ2-1, with TRBD2 identical over 13 bases. The CDR3 spans 16 residues. Trimming cost V 4 bases and J 9 bases; bases outside gene matches: 8. The V gene's germline CDR1 is KGHDR and CDR2 SFDVKD. This CDR3 reads CATSDPGTSGKGEQFF. The CDR3 DNA reads as TGTGCCACCAGTGACCCCGGGACTAGCGGGAAGGGTGAGCAGTTCTTC.

In regard to this clonotype: One end of the junction fails to match germline, which may point to a read error. The chain carries TRBV18 and TRBJ1-5; D is undetermined. Germline V CDR1 and CDR2: KGHSH, LQKENI. The CDR3 spans 12 residues. The CDR3 DNA reads TGTGCCAGCTCACCAGGGAATCAGCCCCGGCATTTT. This codes for CASSPGNQPRHF.

This clonotype was seen repeatedly, ten times or more. This chain connects TRBV5-1 to TRBJ2-6; D gene uncertain. The CDR3 length is 15 residues. Between the trimmed V and J ends, which lost 2 bases and 3 bases, there was a span of 9 bases. The germline V gene has CDR1 SGHRS and CDR2 YFSETQ. The DNA for the CDR3 is TGCGCCAGCAGCTTAGGCACGGATGGGGCCAACGTCCTGACTTTC. Translating it yields CASSLGTDGANVLTF.

The table lists this clonotype with a few counts. The rearrangement links TRBV7-2 to TRBJ1-5; 7 bases fit TRBD1. V shed 5 bases, J shed 0 bases, and the junction held 13 bases outside the gene matches. The CDR3 loop spans 18 amino acids. Germline assignment: CDR1 SGHTA and CDR2 FQGNSA. CDR3 DNA: TGTGCCAGCAGCCTCGCCGGGACAGCTGGATATAGCAATCAGCCCCAGCATTTT. It translates to CASSLAGTAGYSNQPQHF.

There are many counts of this clonotype. V and J are TRBV18 and TRBJ2-7; D is unclear. The CDR3 extends over 13 amino acids. Trimming took off 0 bases at V and 6 bases at J, with 9 bases between the two ends. Germline values: CDR1 KGHSH, CDR2 LQKENI. The CDR3 loop reads CASSPPAGFEQYF. As DNA, the CDR3 is TGTGCCAGCTCACCACCGGCCGGGTTCGAGCAGTACTTC.

This clonotype came up many times. This chain joins TRBV20-1 and TRBJ1-5; the match to TRBD1 covers 7 bases. With 5 bases clipped from V and 2 bases from J, the junction kept 3 bases outside the gene matches. Germline V gives CDR1 DFQATT, CDR2 SNEGSKA (reference sequence). This CDR3 spans 13 amino acids. Written as DNA, the CDR3 is TGCAGTGCTTATGACAGGGGCAATCAGCCCCAGCATTTT. It specifies CSAYDRGNQPQHF.

This clonotype occurred a few times. The rearrangement uses TRBV19 and TRBJ1-6; 7 bases line up with TRBD1. CDR3 size: 14 residues. Germline loops: CDR1 LNHDA, CDR2 SQIVND (reference sequence). J gave up 9 bases and V 6 bases, and 8 bases lay outside the gene matches. The CDR3: CASSLQGEISPLHF. The CDR3 region has the DNA TGTGCCAGTAGCCTCCAGGGGGAGATTTCACCCCTCCACTTT.